The clone carrying this T cell receptor (beta chain) was observed a single time. Trimming cost V 0 bases and J 6 bases, with 12 bases left between them. This CDR3 has 15 amino acids. Per the germline V gene, CDR1 is LNHNV and CDR2 is YYDKDF (reference sequence). Every bit of the isolated RNA underwent reverse transcription, so sequencing read expressed TCRB transcripts. This table comes from immunoSEQ multiplex PCR, and its TCRdb copy is limited to in-frame clones, with some not included. Here the sample spans about 210,000 clones, around 9.9% being singletons. This sample stems from a study of beta chain features in type 1 diabetes.

This TCR was sampled from a man younger than 35 in good health. The specimen was central memory CD4+ T cells from blood. The chain combines TRBV15 with TRBJ2-1; tentatively, D is TRBD1 (5 bases). CDR3 bases: TGTGCCACCAGCAGAGATAGGGGTCTGGCCAATGAGCAGTTCTTC. Translating it yields CATSRDRGLANEQFF.